This section outlines one T cell receptor beta chain sequence together with its context. The antigen is undetermined. Time point meaning: cycle 4 day 1 (C4D1), after about 6 weeks of nivolumab. Every patient was affected by relapse after autologous stem cell transplantation, while exposure to brentuximab vedotin was not uniform. Only in-frame clones appear in the TCRdb table, and some are missing; sequencing was by immunoSEQ multiplex PCR. This table holds about 24,000 clones, about 86% found once. Germline assignment: CDR1 MDHEN and CDR2 SYDVKM. The CDR3 spans 13 residues. Trimming pared 8 bases from V and 5 bases from J, leaving 15 bases between. This record belongs to a study of PD-1 blockade in classical Hodgkin lymphoma. General study points: The diversity seen at baseline in complete responders resembled that of newly diagnosed patients.

The sample was peripheral blood mononuclear cells (PBMCs), taken before the fourth cycle of nivolumab. The rearrangement joins TRBV28 to TRBJ1-1; no definite D call. The source of this sequence is a human donor with classical Hodgkin lymphoma. The CDR3 spells CASASQQRTEAFF. In DNA, the CDR3 is TGTGCCAGCGCTTCACAACAGAGGACTGAAGCTTTCTTT.